This TCR beta chain was recovered during a study of blood T cell repertoires in COVID-19. The CDR3 sequence is 14 residues long. The V gene's germline CDR1 is SNHLY and CDR2 FYNNEI. V lost 7 bases and J lost 3, with 13 bases in between. Only in-frame clones appear in the TCRdb table, and some are missing; sequencing was by immunoSEQ multiplex PCR. The table lists about 140,000 clones, 84% of them singletons. Sequencing used peripheral blood. The chain links TRBV2 to TRBJ1-5, with unresolved D. The receptor's source is a man in his thirties or forties with COVID-19, enrolled during active disease. The CDR3 DNA is TGTGCCAGCACTAATACAGAATACAATCAGCCCCAGCATTTT. It codes for CASTNTEYNQPQHF.